This TCR beta chain stems from a study of glioma-infiltrating T cells. This clonotype was seen only a few times. Its antigen remains unknown. TCR alpha and beta CDR3 regions were amplified from RNA using iRepertoire nested multiplex PCR. Input was roughly 85-400 ng of tissue mRNA or PBMC total RNA. Each CDR3 protein is one row after TCRdb ran MiXCR on the multiplex PCR reads. The sample shows more than 110,000 distinct CDR3 sequences, around 42% of them seen only once. Unmatched junction bases numbered 4, after V lost 7 bases and J lost 1 base. CDR1 and CDR2 (germline): MNHNS, SASEGT. The CDR3 has 14 amino acids. Study-wide findings and caveats: Gliomas, especially low-grade, showed above-expected tissue-blood divergence; non-neoplastic patients showed below.

The clonotype comes from a human donor with low-grade glioma or glioblastoma, undergoing nonglioma brain surgery, or in good health (not recorded which). This chain links TRBV6-1 with TRBJ1-1, with 9 bases matching TRBD1. The sequencing sample was made of glioma tissue, nonneoplastic brain tissue, or PBMCs (not recorded which). The CDR3: CASILGQGNTEAFF. The CDR3 DNA reads TGTGCCAGCATCCTGGGACAGGGGAACACTGAAGCTTTCTTT.